The sequence of this T cell receptor (beta chain) was determined in a study of beta chain features in type 1 diabetes. General study results and limits: A closer apparent resemblance between naive, central memory and Treg TCRB repertoires was seen in patients than in healthy donors. In all four CD4+ subsets, TCRB CDR3 length was significantly, moderately reduced in type 1 diabetes. The study found fewer insertions and more deletions at VDJ junctions in type 1 diabetes patients.

Regarding this clone: Its antigen is not identified.

This CDR3 is built from 14 residues. Between the trimmed V and J ends, which lost 8 bases and 3 bases, there was a span of 14 bases. Germline V CDR1 and CDR2: MDHEN, SYDVKM. The study reverse transcribed the entire isolated RNA, so it sequenced expressed TCRB transcripts. The data were produced by immunoSEQ multiplex PCR, yet TCRdb's version contains in-frame clones alone and is incomplete. The sample has about 340,000 clones, over 7% seen once. One heparinised draw, averaging roughly 0.12 L, was taken per donor. The chain has TRBV28 and TRBJ1-5; D gene uncertain. The sequenced sample was central memory CD4+ T cells from blood. The receptor was isolated from a man younger than 45 with type 1 diabetes. For the CDR3, the DNA is TGTGCCAGCGCTAAGGAGACGGACAATCAGCCCCAGCATTTT. Translated, it gives CASAKETDNQPQHF.